This TCR beta chain was sequenced for a study of cytotoxic CD8 clonotypes in ibrutinib-treated CLL. Overall study context: Included were 10 to 12 relapsed/refractory and about 14 treatment-naive patients, of whom roughly 17 were IGHV unmutated.

The sequencing depth, 1 in 200,000 to 1 in 1 million T cells, was the target. TCRdb keeps only in-frame clones here, not all; method: immunoSEQ multiplex PCR. The table shows 150,000 or so clones, with approximately 80% occurring only once. Notes on this clone: Antigen specificity is unknown.

Trimming pared 3 bases from V and 1 base from J, leaving 7 bases between. Germline lookup yields CDR1 MDHEN and CDR2 SYDVKM. CDR3 length: 14 residues. Findings of the study overall: Clonality was higher at ibrutinib response and returned toward baseline at progression. The study found baseline clonality above age-matched healthy donors, tracking circulating CD8+ T-cell counts.

This TCR derives from a human donor with chronic lymphocytic leukemia. Sequenced here: PBMCs, sampled after 24 months of ibrutinib treatment. This chain connects TRBV28 to TRBJ2-1, with D unresolved. CDR3 nucleotide sequence: TGTGCCAGCAGTTTTGGTGGGTCCTACAATGAGCAGTTCTTC. It specifies CASSFGGSYNEQFF.